The 9 T cell receptor beta chains given below trace back to one sample, sequenced in a study of graft-versus-host responses after intestinal transplantation. The repertoire was sequenced with immunoSEQ multiplex PCR; TCRdb's copy has only in-frame clones and lacks some. The sample records 90,000 to 150,000 clones, 90% to 95% being singletons. Their antigen targets remain unknown. The sequencing used unstimulated CD4+ T cells sorted from spleen or lymph node cells, collected before intestinal transplant. The receptors derive from a human donor who received an intestinal transplant.

The rearrangement uses TRBV2 and TRBJ1-5; D is unclear. The CDR3 contains 12 residues. Between the trimmed V and J ends, which lost 6 bases and 7 bases, there was a span of 10 bases. Germline CDR1 reads SNHLY; CDR2 reads FYNNEI. DNA for the CDR3: TGTGCCAGCAGGATTGGAGGACAGCCCCAGCATTTT. Translation gives CASRIGGQPQHF.

The DNA for the CDR3 is TGCGCCAGCAGCTTGGAGGGCGGGAGAAGGACTCCGTACTTC. This codes for CASSLEGGRRTPYF. The genes are TRBV5-1 and TRBJ2-5; 7 nucleotides line up with TRBD2. The J segment lost 13 bases and the V segment lost 0 bases, leaving 12 bases of the junction unmatched. This CDR3 contains 14 residues. CDR1 and CDR2 from the germline V gene are SGHRS and YFSETQ.

A note on this clone: At one end the junction does not follow the germline gene, possibly because of a read error. The rearrangement joins TRBV7-3 to TRBJ2-1; D not resolved. The CDR3 is made up of 11 amino acids. CDR1 and CDR2 (germline): SGHTA, FQGTGA. The CDR3 coding sequence is TGTGCCAGCAGCTTAAGACTCCGTTTCCTCTTC. It encodes CASSLRLRFLF.

The rearrangement joins TRBV12-5 to TRBJ2-3, with D perhaps matching TRBD1 or TRBD2 (5 bases each). V lost 6 bases and J lost 8, with 18 bases in between. Germline V CDR1 and CDR2: LGHNT, FRNRAP. The CDR3 runs to 14 residues. Written as DNA, the CDR3 is TGTGCTAGTGGCCATCCCGGGGCGCCCGGTACGCAGTATTTT. As protein: CASGHPGAPGTQYF.

The chain uses TRBV7-9 and TRBJ2-7; D is ambiguous. This CDR3 has 15 amino acids. Germline V lookup: CDR1 SEHNR, CDR2 FQNEAQ (reference sequence). Trimming removed 2 bases from V and 5 bases from J, with 16 bases in between. As DNA, the CDR3 is TGTGCCAGCAGCTTACGGCGGAACCTTCGCGACGAGCAGTACTTC. Its translation is CASSLRRNLRDEQYF.

V is TRBV4-1 and J is TRBJ1-5, with D perhaps TRBD1 (6 bases). Per the germline V gene, CDR1 is MGHRA and CDR2 is YSYEKL. The CDR3 loop spans 14 amino acids. V was pared by 3 bases and J by 1 base, with 7 bases between. CDR3 DNA sequence: TGCGCCAGCAGCCACGGACAGAGCAATCAGCCCCAGCATTTT. Protein product: CASSHGQSNQPQHF.

CDR3 sequence reads: CALGAHTNTEAFF. The CDR3 coding sequence is TGTGCCTTGGGGGCCCACACGAACACTGAAGCTTTCTTT. The rearrangement joins TRBV6-6 to TRBJ1-1; a weak D match, TRBD1 (6 bases). Germline V gene sequence: CDR1 MNHNY, CDR2 SVGAGI (reference sequence). V shed 11 bases and J shed 1 base, with 14 bases lying between them. The CDR3 consists of 13 residues.

This chain joins TRBV7-2 and TRBJ2-2; a weak D match, TRBD1 (6 bases). The CDR3 totals 13 residues. V was trimmed by 2 bases and J by 6 bases, leaving 7 bases between them. Germline V gene sequence: CDR1 SGHTA, CDR2 FQGNSA. Here the CDR3 reads CASSLQGSGELFF. The CDR3 DNA follows: TGTGCCAGCAGCTTACAGGGGTCCGGGGAGCTGTTTTTT.

The chain has TRBV19 and TRBJ2-6; TRBD1 is a possible D gene (6 bases). Germline CDR1 reads LNHDA; CDR2 reads SQIVND (reference sequence). V shed 0 bases and J shed 2 bases, with 8 bases lying between them. CDR3 length equals 16 residues. The CDR3 DNA reads as TGTGCCAGTAGTATAGATCAGGGGACTGGGGCCAACGTCCTGACTTTC. Translation: CASSIDQGTGANVLTF.